This T cell receptor beta chain was identified during a study of blood T cell repertoires in COVID-19. Study overall: The origin of the acute and convalescent COVID-19 samples was the United States, Italy and Spain. PBMCs, B-cell-depleted T cells, or T cells provided the cDNA or gDNA that made up the material.

Source study methods: Amplification from reference gene primers served as the basis for estimated nucleated cell counts. Using immunoSEQ multiplex PCR, the repertoire was profiled, and TCRdb retains in-frame clones only, with some absent. D and trimming were read from the DNA, whereas the V and J calls and clone size are those reported in that table. The sample lists 30,000 to 40,000 clones, about 85% occurring once. This clone was observed a single time. This CDR3 has 14 residues. Germline CDR1 LGHNA, CDR2 YNFKEQ. V was clipped by 5 bases and J by 1 base; unmatched bases: 3. Source material: peripheral blood. The chain uses TRBV4-2 and TRBJ2-3; 7 positions agree with TRBD2. This TCR came from a man aged 50-59 years with active COVID-19. The CDR3 is CASSSSGGTDTQYF. The CDR3 DNA is TGTGCCAGCAGCTCAAGCGGGGGCACAGATACGCAGTATTTT.